The 32 T cell receptor beta chains reported below all come from one sample, sequenced in a study of OX40 agonist ivuxolimab in advanced cancers. Only in-frame clones appear in the TCRdb table, and some are missing; sequencing was by immunoSEQ multiplex PCR. The repertoire has over 65,000 clones, approximately 80% of them found once; the top ten carry about 0.44%. The specimen was CD4+ or CD8+ T cells sorted from blood, collected in a trial of the OX40 agonist ivuxolimab. The receptors derive from an adult with an advanced solid tumor such as melanoma, head and neck, liver or kidney cancer.

CDR3 coding DNA: TGTGCCACCAGCAGAATGGGGGGCCAAGAGACCCAGTACTTC. Translation gives CATSRMGGQETQYF. V and J are TRBV15 and TRBJ2-5, with a tentative D call TRBD2 (6 bases). CDR3 length: 14 residues. Germline lookup yields CDR1 LNHNV and CDR2 YYDKDF (reference sequence). V was pared by 2 bases and J by 1 base, with 8 bases between.

The V gene is TRBV6-1, the J gene TRBJ1-2; TRBD1 aligns across 9 bases. Germline CDR1 and CDR2: MNHNS and SASEGT. The CDR3 contains 14 residues. V was pared by 6 bases and J by 8 bases, with 10 bases of the junction left unmatched. CDR3 region: CASRSEGQGRGYTF. CDR3 nucleotide sequence: TGTGCCAGCAGATCGGAGGGACAGGGACGGGGCTACACCTTC.

The CDR3 DNA is TGTGCCAGCAGCTTAAGGGGGGGATTCAACTATGGCTACACCTTC. Protein product: CASSLRGGFNYGYTF. This chain joins TRBV13 and TRBJ1-2; TRBD1 might be the D (6 bases). The CDR3 has 15 residues. The germline gives CDR1 PRHDT, CDR2 FYEKMQ (reference sequence). Trimming pared 2 bases from V and 2 bases from J, leaving 12 bases between.

The V gene is TRBV19, the J gene TRBJ1-1; 9 bases fit TRBD1. This CDR3 contains 14 residues. Losses at the gene ends were 6 bases for V and 5 bases for J; bases not matched to a gene: 7. Germline CDR1 is LNHDA and CDR2 is SQIVND (reference sequence). The CDR3 region has the DNA TGTGCCAGTAGCAGCCCGGACAGGGGAACTGAAGCTTTCTTT. Amino acids: CASSSPDRGTEAFF. The full variable domain, its missing parts supplied by reference TRBV19 and TRBJ1-1, is DGGITQSPKYLFRKEGQNVTLSCEQNLNHDAMYWYRQDPGQGLRLIYYSQIVNDFQKGDIAEGYSVSREKKESFPLTVTSAQKNPTAFYLCASSSPDRGTEAFFGQGTRLTVV.

There are a few counts of this clone. The chain couples TRBV5-1 to TRBJ1-4, with a possible D match to TRBD1 (6 bases). CDR3 length equals 14 residues. From germline, CDR1 is SGHRS and CDR2 YFSETQ. V was cut by 4 bases and J by 8 bases, with 15 bases left in between. CDR3 DNA sequence: TGCGCCAGCAGCGTCGACAGGAGGGCGGAAAAACTGTTTTTT. Amino acid sequence: CASSVDRRAEKLFF. The full variable domain, in which reference TRBV5-1 and TRBJ1-4 provide the parts outside the CDR3, is KAGVTQTPRYLIKTRGQQVTLSCSPISGHRSVSWYQQTPGQGLQFLFEYFSETQRNKGNFPGRFSGRQFSNSRSEMNVSTLELGDSALYLCASSVDRRAEKLFFGSGTQLSVL.

The CDR3 DNA reads TGTGCCAGCAGTCCTCAGGGAGGGGTAAACATTCAGTACTTC. Protein sequence: CASSPQGGVNIQYF. This sequence joins TRBV6-4 and TRBJ2-4, with 7 nucleotides matching TRBD2. The CDR3 is 14 amino acids. V lost 5 bases, J lost 6 bases, and 7 bases stayed unmatched. CDR1 and CDR2 (germline): MRHNA, SNTAGT.

The chain has TRBV2 and TRBJ1-2, with 7 bases lining up with TRBD1. J was trimmed by 2 bases and V by 6 bases; bases with no gene match: 6. The germline CDR1 and CDR2 sequences are SNHLY and FYNNEI. The CDR3 runs 14 residues. CDR3 sequence (DNA): TGTGCCAGCAGCCAAGACAGGGTGAACTATGGCTACACCTTC. Translation gives CASSQDRVNYGYTF.

The CDR3 bases are TGCGCCAGCAGCTTGGGGTGGCAGGGGGCGCCCCAGCATTTT. Its translation is CASSLGWQGAPQHF. The chain recombines TRBV5-1 with TRBJ1-5, with 8 bases fitting TRBD1. The CDR3 loop spans 14 amino acids. With 0 bases clipped from V and 9 bases from J, the junction kept 5 bases outside the gene matches. The germline V gene has CDR1 SGHRS and CDR2 YFSETQ.

The count of this clone is one. The rearrangement joins TRBV9 to TRBJ2-7; D possibly corresponds to TRBD2 (6 bases). The V end was cut by 4 bases, the J end by 0 bases, with 14 bases between. The CDR3 has 15 residues. Germline CDR1 is SGDLS and CDR2 is YYNGEE. The CDR3 is CASSPRDWSSYEQYF. For the CDR3, the DNA is TGTGCCAGCAGCCCCCGGGACTGGAGCTCCTACGAGCAGTACTTC.

In its sample, this clone was seen a few times. The chain is built from TRBV18 and TRBJ2-3, with D perhaps matching TRBD2 (6 bases). CDR1 KGHSH and CDR2 LQKENI come from the germline V gene. V was clipped by 0 bases and J by 6 bases, with 13 bases between them. This CDR3 is built from 15 residues. The CDR3 here is CASSPPSRGTDTQYF. CDR3 bases: TGTGCCAGCTCACCACCGTCACGCGGGACGGATACGCAGTATTTT.

This clone came up once. The CDR3 spells CASRENGSPQETQYF. The CDR3 coding sequence is TGTGCCAGCAGAGAAAACGGATCCCCACAAGAGACCCAGTACTTC. V and J are TRBV2 and TRBJ2-5; D is ambiguous. Germline values: CDR1 SNHLY, CDR2 FYNNEI. Deletions cut 6 bases from V and 2 bases from J, with 16 bases between. The CDR3 extends over 15 amino acids. The full variable domain, in which reference TRBV2 and TRBJ2-5 provide the parts outside the CDR3, is EPEVTQTPSHQVTQMGQEVILRCVPISNHLYFYWYRQILGQKVEFLVSFYNNEISEKSEIFDDQFSVERPDGSNFTLKIRSTKLEDSAMYFCASRENGSPQETQYFGPGTRLLVL.

CDR3 residues: CSVVNQETQYF. The CDR3 DNA is TGCAGCGTTGTAAACCAAGAGACCCAGTACTTC. The rearrangement uses TRBV29-1 and TRBJ2-5; D gene unclear. Germline CDR1 and CDR2: SQVTM and ANQGSEA. Trimming cost V 4 bases and J 0 bases, with 3 bases left between them. The CDR3 spans 11 residues. The full variable domain, its missing parts supplied by reference TRBV29-1 and TRBJ2-5, is SAVISQKPSRDICQRGTSLTIQCQVDSQVTMMFWYRQQPGQSLTLIATANQGSEATYESGFVIDKFPISRPNLTFSTLTVSNMSPEDSSIYLCSVVNQETQYFGPGTRLLVL.

V is TRBV28 and J is TRBJ1-2; D might be TRBD1 (5 bases). The V and J ends lost 5 bases and 7 bases respectively, with 17 bases between them. Germline-derived CDR1 and CDR2 are MDHEN and SYDVKM. The CDR3 is 14 amino acids. The CDR3 DNA is TGTGCCAGCAGTCCCTACAGGAGGGGAGGTGGCTACACCTTC. This gives the protein CASSPYRRGGGYTF.

The chain combines TRBV28 with TRBJ2-7; 10 bases map to TRBD1. CDR1 MDHEN and CDR2 SYDVKM come from the germline V gene. This CDR3 is built from 18 residues. V trimming: 3 bases; J trimming: 4 bases; junction bases outside the gene matches: 15. For the CDR3, the DNA is TGTGCCAGCAGTTTGTATCTCCCTGCCGGGACAGGGGAATACGAGCAGTACTTC. This translates into CASSLYLPAGTGEYEQYF.

This rearrangement joins TRBV14 to TRBJ1-6, with D maybe TRBD1 (6 bases). CDR1 SGHDN and CDR2 FVKESK come from the germline V gene. This CDR3 has 14 amino acids. Trimming cost V 0 bases and J 10 bases, with 10 bases left between them. The CDR3 here is CASSQERGRSPLHF. CDR3 sequence (DNA): TGTGCCAGCAGCCAAGAGAGGGGGAGATCACCCCTCCACTTT.

CDR3 in amino acids: CASSLVHGSPTESQPQHF. In DNA, the CDR3 is TGTGCCAGCAGCTTAGTCCACGGATCTCCCACAGAGAGTCAGCCCCAGCATTTT. This sequence joins TRBV7-2 and TRBJ1-5; no reliable D call. The CDR3 contains 18 residues. In germline, CDR1 is SGHTA, CDR2 FQGNSA. Trimming removed 1 base at V and 6 bases at J, with 22 bases between.

The genes are TRBV7-2 and TRBJ1-1; possibly TRBD1 for D (5 bases). The V end was cut by 1 base, the J end by 0 bases, with 9 bases between. Germline assignment: CDR1 SGHTA and CDR2 FQGNSA. The CDR3 length is 15 residues. The CDR3 spells CASSLVSGMNTEAFF. CDR3 nucleotides: TGTGCCAGCAGCTTAGTGTCAGGGATGAACACTGAAGCTTTCTTT.

The gene calls are TRBV5-1 and TRBJ2-7; D perhaps matches TRBD1 (6 bases). V gave up 0 bases and J gave up 4 bases, with 14 bases separating them. Germline CDR1 is SGHRS and CDR2 is YFSETQ. The CDR3 extends over 15 amino acids. DNA for the CDR3: TGCGCCAGCAGCTTGGGGCGTGGGGGCGCGTACGAGCAGTACTTC. Its translation is CASSLGRGGAYEQYF.

This rearrangement joins TRBV19 to TRBJ1-1; the D gene is possibly TRBD1 (5 bases). Germline values: CDR1 LNHDA, CDR2 SQIVND (reference sequence). V was shortened by 9 bases and J by 5 bases, with 13 bases between the two germline ends. The CDR3 runs 12 residues. CDR3: CASSWGKTEAFF. For the CDR3, the DNA is TGTGCCAGCAGTTGGGGGAAGACTGAAGCTTTCTTT.

This chain joins TRBV29-1 and TRBJ1-4; D is unresolved. The CDR3 consists of 12 residues. Germline CDR1 SQVTM, CDR2 ANQGSEA. The CDR3 bases are TGCGGGTCGTGGGGAACTAATGAAAAACTGTTTTTT. Amino acid sequence: CGSWGTNEKLFF. Using reference TRBV29-1 and TRBJ1-4 for the parts outside the CDR3, the full variable domain is SAVISQKPSRDICQRGTSLTIQCQVDSQVTMMFWYRQQPGQSLTLIATANQGSEATYESGFVIDKFPISRPNLTFSTLTVSNMSPEDSSIYLCGSWGTNEKLFFGSGTQLSVL.

The gene calls are TRBV30 and TRBJ2-3; D is uncertain. The ends were cut back, 0 bases at V and 2 bases at J, with 6 bases in the middle. CDR3 length: 13 amino acids. Per germline, CDR1 GTSNPN and CDR2 SVGIG (reference sequence). The CDR3 sequence is CAWSVENTDTQYF. In nucleotides, the CDR3 is TGTGCCTGGAGTGTGGAAAACACAGATACGCAGTATTTT.

The rearrangement joins TRBV13 to TRBJ2-5; 10 positions match TRBD1. J gave up 6 bases and V 4 bases, and 5 bases lay outside the gene matches. The CDR3 contains 14 residues. The germline V gene encodes CDR1 PRHDT and CDR2 FYEKMQ (reference sequence). The CDR3 region is CASSSRTGGKTQYF. CDR3 sequence (DNA): TGTGCCAGCAGCTCTCGGACAGGGGGAAAGACCCAGTACTTC.

The chain recombines TRBV25-1 with TRBJ1-2, with TRBD1 matching over 7 bases. Germline V gene sequence: CDR1 MGHDK, CDR2 SYGVNS. CDR3 size: 14 residues. V lost 6 bases and J lost 0; bases outside the gene matches: 4. The CDR3 sequence: CASRGQSANYGYTF. Here the CDR3 DNA reads TGTGCCAGCAGGGGACAGTCTGCTAACTATGGCTACACCTTC.

The genes are TRBV5-1 and TRBJ2-1; 12 nucleotides match TRBD2. This CDR3 region has 17 residues. Per the germline V gene, CDR1 is SGHRS and CDR2 is YFSETQ. After removal of 4 bases from V and 8 bases from J, the junction contained 13 bases not matched to a gene. This chain's CDR3 is CASSPPLAGGPLDEQFF. DNA for the CDR3: TGCGCCAGCAGCCCACCTCTAGCGGGAGGGCCTTTAGATGAGCAGTTCTTC.

V is TRBV11-2 and J is TRBJ1-2; D is unclear. The length of the CDR3 is 13 residues. Germline lookup yields CDR1 SGHAT and CDR2 FQNNGV. V shed 5 bases and J shed 6 bases, with 13 bases lying between them. Here the CDR3 DNA reads TGTGCCAGCAGCCTCGGGAGGGAAGATGGCTACACCTTC. Translated: CASSLGREDGYTF.

The chain couples TRBV4-1 to TRBJ1-4, with D tentatively TRBD1 (6 bases). The CDR3 extends over 18 amino acids. V was trimmed by 4 bases and J by 0 bases, leaving 18 bases between them. Germline loops: CDR1 MGHRA, CDR2 YSYEKL. CDR3 protein: CASSRLDGTFATNEKLFF. In DNA, the CDR3 is TGCGCCAGCAGCCGCTTGGACGGGACATTTGCAACTAATGAAAAACTGTTTTTT.

This chain connects TRBV5-4 to TRBJ1-3, with TRBD1 matching 9 bases. The CDR3 length is 17 residues. Looked up from germline, CDR1 is SGHNT and CDR2 is YYREEE (reference sequence). J gave up 1 base and V 3 bases, and 8 bases lay outside the gene matches. CDR3 DNA sequence: TGTGCCAGCAGCTCGGCTGGACAGGGGAATTCTGGAAACACCATATATTTT. This sequence encodes CASSSAGQGNSGNTIYF. The variable domain in full, completed from reference TRBV5-4 and TRBJ1-3, reads ETGVTQSPTHLIKTRGQQVTLRCSSQSGHNTVSWYQQALGQGPQFIFQYYREEENGRGNFPPRFSGLQFPNYSSELNVNALELDDSALYLCASSSAGQGNSGNTIYFGEGSWLTVV.

The chain carries TRBV9 and TRBJ2-7; 12 bases align to TRBD2. The V segment lost 3 bases and the J segment 3 bases; nucleotides outside the gene matches: 4. This CDR3 has 15 amino acids. Per germline, CDR1 SGDLS and CDR2 YYNGEE. This chain's CDR3 is CASSAGLAGNYEQYF. The DNA of the CDR3 is TGTGCCAGCAGCGCCGGACTAGCGGGGAACTACGAGCAGTACTTC.

The chain has TRBV20-1 and TRBJ1-1, with a weak D call TRBD1 (6 bases). Germline V gene lookup returns CDR1 DFQATT and CDR2 SNEGSKA (reference sequence). The length of the CDR3 is 11 residues. The germline V and J ends were trimmed by 7 bases and 0 bases, with 6 bases remaining between them. CDR3 amino acids: CSGGLNTEAFF. In nucleotides, the CDR3 is TGCAGTGGGGGGCTGAACACTGAAGCTTTCTTT.

The J gene is TRBJ1-1, the V gene TRBV5-4; D is undetermined. CDR1 SGHNT and CDR2 YYREEE come from the germline V gene (reference sequence). V lost 4 bases, J lost 0 bases, and 7 bases lay in between. This CDR3 has 13 amino acids. This chain's CDR3 is CASSPSLNTEAFF. In DNA, the CDR3 is TGTGCCAGCAGCCCCTCATTGAACACTGAAGCTTTCTTT.

This clone has just one count. This chain links TRBV23-1 with TRBJ1-1; no reliable D call. TRBV23-1 carries the ORF label, with uncertain function. Trimming left V 1 base short and J 1 base short, with 4 bases between. This CDR3 is 13 amino acids long. The CDR3 loop is CASSQFQNTEAFF. DNA of the CDR3: TGCGCCAGCAGTCAATTCCAGAACACTGAAGCTTTCTTT.

V usage is TRBV11-2 and J usage is TRBJ2-1; a possible D gene is TRBD1 (5 bases). The CDR3 totals 11 residues. Germline CDR1 reads SGHAT; CDR2 reads FQNNGV. Between the trimmed V and J ends, which lost 3 bases and 13 bases, there was a span of 10 bases. The CDR3 is CASSFGQGQFF. For the CDR3, the DNA is TGTGCCAGCAGCTTTGGGCAGGGCCAGTTCTTC.